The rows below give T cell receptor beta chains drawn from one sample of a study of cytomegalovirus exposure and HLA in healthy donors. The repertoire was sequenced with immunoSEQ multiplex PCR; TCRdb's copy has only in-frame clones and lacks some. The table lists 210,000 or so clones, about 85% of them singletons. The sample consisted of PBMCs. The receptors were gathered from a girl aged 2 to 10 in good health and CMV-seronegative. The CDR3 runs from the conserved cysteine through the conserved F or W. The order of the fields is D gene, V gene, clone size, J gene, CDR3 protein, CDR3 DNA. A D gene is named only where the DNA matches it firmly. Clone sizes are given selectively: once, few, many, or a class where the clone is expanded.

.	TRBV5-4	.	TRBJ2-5	CASSLAGEGGETQYF	TGTGCCAGCAGCTTGGCGGGAGAGGGCGGGGAGACCCAGTACTTC
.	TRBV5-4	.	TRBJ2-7	CASSLTGEQYF	TGTGCCAGCAGCTTGACGGGCGAGCAGTACTTC
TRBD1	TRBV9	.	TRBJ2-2	CASSVGRGQGNPGELFF	TGTGCCAGCAGCGTGGGGAGGGGACAGGGTAATCCCGGGGAGCTGTTTTTT
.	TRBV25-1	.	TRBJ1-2	CASSQGYGYTF	TGTGCCAGCAGTCAGGGGTATGGCTACACCTTC
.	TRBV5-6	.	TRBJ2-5	CASSRQQAQETQYF	TGTGCCAGCAGCCGACAGCAGGCCCAAGAGACCCAGTACTTC
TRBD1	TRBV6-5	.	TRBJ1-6	CASSYEGQINSPLHF	TGTGCCAGCAGTTACGAGGGACAGATTAATTCACCCCTCCACTTT
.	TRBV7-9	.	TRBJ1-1	CASSPLRKNTEAFF	TGTGCCAGCAGCCCACTACGGAAGAACACTGAAGCTTTCTTT
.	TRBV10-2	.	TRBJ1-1	CASTRGVGTEAFF	TGCGCCAGCACGCGGGGGGTAGGTACTGAAGCTTTCTTT
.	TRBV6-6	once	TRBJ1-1	CATKLPYQGYTEAFF	TGTGCCACCAAACTCCCTTACCAGGGATACACTGAAGCTTTCTTT
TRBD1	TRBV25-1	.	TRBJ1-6	CASSRGTAYNSPLHF	TGTGCCAGCAGCCGCGGGACAGCCTATAATTCACCCCTCCACTTT
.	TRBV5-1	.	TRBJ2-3	CASSLGSTATTDTQYF	TGCGCCAGCAGCTTGGGATCGACAGCCACCACAGATACGCAGTATTTT
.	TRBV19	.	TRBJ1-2	CASTGGPANGYTF	TGTGCCAGTACGGGGGGGCCGGCCAATGGCTACACCTTC
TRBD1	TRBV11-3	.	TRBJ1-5	CASSLMYSRTGPYSNQPQHF	TGTGCCAGCAGCTTAATGTACTCTCGGACAGGTCCTTATAGCAATCAGCCCCAGCATTTT
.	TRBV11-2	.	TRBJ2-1	CASSREGQSYNEQFF	TGTGCCAGCAGCCGAGAAGGACAGTCCTACAATGAGCAGTTCTTC
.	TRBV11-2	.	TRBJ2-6	CASSLAVGANVLTF	TGTGCCAGCAGCTTGGCGGTAGGGGCCAACGTCCTGACTTTC
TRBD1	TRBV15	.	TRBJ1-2	CATSPWTGADGYTF	TGTGCCACCAGCCCTTGGACAGGGGCGGATGGCTACACCTTC
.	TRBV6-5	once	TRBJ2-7	CASKTDWSSYEQYF	TGTGCCAGCAAGACGGACTGGAGCTCCTACGAGCAGTACTTC
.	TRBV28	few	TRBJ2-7	CASSLGQYEQYF	TGTGCCAGCAGTTTAGGGCAGTACGAGCAGTACTTC